The 23 T cell receptor beta chains listed next were all sequenced from one sample in a study of shared clonotypes between healthy human individuals. The repertoire was sequenced with immunoSEQ multiplex PCR; TCRdb's copy has only in-frame clones and lacks some. The sample holds nearly 2 million clones, approximately 94% seen once. Positively selected for CCR7, the CD45RO-negative cells used as naive CD8 cells excluded terminally differentiated effector memory CD45RA+ cells. Sequencing was performed on naive CD8+ T cells sorted from blood. The receptors were gathered from a man aged 18 to 30 in good health.

The chain uses TRBV6-1 and TRBJ1-1; no reliable D call. The germline V gene encodes CDR1 MNHNS and CDR2 SASEGT. Trimming removed 1 base from V and 1 base from J, with 7 bases in between. The CDR3 spans 14 residues. The chain's CDR3 is CASSEDLTNTEAFF. DNA of the CDR3: TGTGCCAGCAGTGAAGACCTGACGAACACTGAAGCTTTCTTT.

The chain uses TRBV5-1 and TRBJ2-5; 7 nucleotides line up with TRBD2. With 4 bases clipped from V and 5 bases from J, the junction kept 11 bases outside the gene matches. The length of the CDR3 is 15 residues. CDR1 and CDR2 (germline): SGHRS, YFSETQ. The DNA of the CDR3 is TGCGCCAGCAGCGTGCGTGGGGCGGGGGAGGAGACCCAGTACTTC. Translating gives CASSVRGAGEETQYF.

The chain has TRBV6-1 and TRBJ1-1, with D maybe TRBD1 (5 bases). The V gene's germline CDR1 is MNHNS and CDR2 SASEGT. Deletions cut 6 bases from V and 3 bases from J, with 8 bases between. The CDR3 has 12 amino acids. The CDR3 protein is CASRDKYTEAFF. CDR3 bases: TGTGCCAGCAGGGACAAATACACTGAAGCTTTCTTT.

CDR3 in amino acids: CASSQDRAIPNEQFF. CDR3 nucleotides: TGCGCCAGCAGCCAAGATCGGGCTATTCCGAATGAGCAGTTCTTC. The gene calls are TRBV4-3 and TRBJ2-1; D is ambiguous. Germline CDR1 reads LGHNA; CDR2 reads YSLEER. This CDR3 region has 15 residues. V shed 0 bases and J shed 7 bases, with 13 bases lying between them.

Concerning this clone itself: Distinct nucleotide sequences in the sample also encode this CDR3. J is TRBJ1-1 and V is TRBV7-9, with TRBD1 as a possible D gene (5 bases). CDR3 length: 12 amino acids. Looked up from germline, CDR1 is SEHNR and CDR2 is FQNEAQ (reference sequence). With 6 bases removed from V and 1 base from J, the gap between germline ends came to 6 bases. The CDR3, as DNA: TGTGCCAGCAGGGGGGGGAACACTGAAGCTTTCTTT. This translates into CASRGGNTEAFF.

This chain links TRBV28 with TRBJ2-7; D is possibly TRBD2 (7 bases). This CDR3 region has 14 residues. Germline lookup yields CDR1 MDHEN and CDR2 SYDVKM. V was shortened by 3 bases and J by 5 bases, with 14 bases between the two germline ends. The CDR3 sequence: CASSFRGALNEQYF. In DNA, the CDR3 is TGTGCCAGCAGTTTCCGGGGGGCGTTGAACGAGCAGTACTTC.

This sequence joins TRBV4-3 and TRBJ2-1; 8 bases agree with TRBD2. Trimming removed 8 bases from V and 4 bases from J; junction bases left unmatched: 10. This CDR3 contains 15 residues. Germline CDR1 reads LGHNA; CDR2 reads YSLEER. The DNA of the CDR3 is TGCGCCAGCTCCCCTGCTTTAGCGGGGTACAATGAGCAGTTCTTC. Translated: CASSPALAGYNEQFF.

The chain employs TRBV2 and TRBJ2-3; unclear D gene. CDR3 length: 15 residues. The germline V gene has CDR1 SNHLY and CDR2 FYNNEI. The V end was cut by 6 bases, the J end by 2 bases, with 15 bases between. The CDR3 is CASRPAVGNTDTQYF. CDR3 in DNA: TGTGCCAGCAGACCCGCTGTGGGAAACACAGATACGCAGTATTTT.

This rearrangement joins TRBV29-1 to TRBJ2-1, with 10 bases lining up with TRBD2. The CDR3 runs 13 residues. V trimming: 7 bases; J trimming: 8 bases; junction bases outside the gene matches: 8. The germline CDR1 and CDR2 sequences are SQVTM and ANQGSEA. The CDR3 DNA follows: TGCAGCGCGGAAGCGGGGGGGCCAGATGAGCAGTTCTTC. Its protein is CSAEAGGPDEQFF.

The chain couples TRBV27 to TRBJ1-5; D gene ambiguous. The CDR3 runs to 13 residues. With 5 bases removed from V and 4 bases from J, the gap between germline ends came to 9 bases. The germline CDR1 and CDR2 sequences are MNHEY and SMNVEV (reference sequence). The CDR3, as DNA: TGTGCCAGCAGTCCCTACCTTAATCAGCCCCAGCATTTT. Protein: CASSPYLNQPQHF.

The V and J genes are TRBV15 and TRBJ2-7; the D gene is possibly TRBD1 (8 bases). The V and J ends lost 1 base and 2 bases respectively, with 15 bases between them. CDR3 length equals 16 residues. Germline CDR1 reads LNHNV; CDR2 reads YYDKDF (reference sequence). The CDR3 DNA reads as TGTGCCACCAGCAGAGGGGTTACAGGGGGGGCCTACGAGCAGTACTTC. Translated, it gives CATSRGVTGGAYEQYF.

The CDR3 nucleotides are TGCGCCAGCGGCTCAGAGCAGGGGTTAGGGGCCACTGAAGCTTTCTTT. Residues: CASGSEQGLGATEAFF. The chain joins TRBV4-1 to TRBJ1-1; weak D call: TRBD1 (6 bases). Germline V gene data show CDR1 as MGHRA and CDR2 as YSYEKL. The CDR3 covers 16 residues. The germline V and J ends were trimmed by 8 bases and 4 bases, with 23 bases remaining between them.

The chain carries TRBV7-9 and TRBJ2-4; D may be TRBD1 (5 bases). CDR1 is SEHNR, CDR2 FQNEAQ, per germline (reference sequence). Trimming took 1 base from V and 1 from J, leaving 11 bases between them. This CDR3 has 16 amino acids. The CDR3 reads CASSLGGAEAKNIQYF. DNA for the CDR3: TGTGCCAGCAGCTTAGGGGGCGCTGAGGCCAAAAACATTCAGTACTTC.

V usage is TRBV7-9 and J usage is TRBJ1-1, with D possibly matching TRBD1 (6 bases). The CDR3 is 14 residues long. CDR1 and CDR2 from the germline V gene are SEHNR and FQNEAQ (reference sequence). Trimming left V 5 bases short and J 6 bases short, with 16 bases between. CDR3 nucleotides: TGTGCCAGCAGCCCTCTTGGGGACAACGCTGAAGCTTTCTTT. Protein sequence: CASSPLGDNAEAFF.

V is TRBV6-5 and J is TRBJ2-1; D gene ambiguous. Germline V lookup: CDR1 MNHEY, CDR2 SVGAGI. The V gene lost 2 bases and the J gene lost 6 bases, with 5 bases spanning the gap. The CDR3 is 12 residues long. The DNA for the CDR3 is TGTGCCAGCAGTTACACGGGCAATGAGCAGTTCTTC. This translates into CASSYTGNEQFF.

The chain links TRBV11-1 to TRBJ2-7; 7 bases agree with TRBD2. Germline assignment: CDR1 SGHAT and CDR2 FQDESV (reference sequence). V trimming: 2 bases; J trimming: 2 bases; junction bases outside the gene matches: 6. There are 15 residues in the CDR3. This CDR3 reads CASSLTAGEPYEQYF. The DNA for the CDR3 is TGTGCCAGCAGCTTAACGGCGGGGGAACCCTACGAGCAGTACTTC.

This sequence joins TRBV27 and TRBJ2-7, with TRBD1 matching over 9 bases. CDR1 and CDR2 (germline): MNHEY, SMNVEV (reference sequence). CDR3 length: 15 residues. V was clipped by 0 bases and J by 3 bases; unmatched bases: 3. The CDR3, as DNA: TGTGCCAGCAGTTTATCTGGACAGGGGTTCTACGAGCAGTACTTC. Protein: CASSLSGQGFYEQYF.

This clone was detected once. The gene calls are TRBV30 and TRBJ2-1; 7 bases line up with TRBD2. The germline V gene has CDR1 GTSNPN and CDR2 SVGIG (reference sequence). This CDR3 has 14 residues. Germline trimming cut 5 bases from V and 5 bases from J; bases unmatched to any gene: 9. CDR3 sequence reads: CAWGGAGSDNEQFF. CDR3 nucleotide sequence: TGTGCCTGGGGGGGAGCGGGGAGCGACAATGAGCAGTTCTTC. The variable domain in full, with the rest retrieved from reference TRBV30 and TRBJ2-1, is SQTIHQWPATLVQPVGSPLSLECTVEGTSNPNLYWYRQAAGRGLQLLFYSVGIGQISSEVPQNLSASRPQDRQFILSSKKLLLSDSGFYLCAWGGAGSDNEQFFGPGTRLTVL.

J is TRBJ1-1 and V is TRBV7-9; 9 bases match TRBD1. Trimming took 1 base from V and 6 from J; bases not matched to a gene: 6. CDR3 length: 15 residues. The V gene's germline CDR1 is SEHNR and CDR2 FQNEAQ (reference sequence). The CDR3 is CASSLGGQGYAEAFF. The CDR3 bases are TGTGCCAGCAGCTTAGGGGGACAGGGTTACGCTGAAGCTTTCTTT.

This chain joins TRBV30 and TRBJ1-4; 11 positions agree with TRBD1. The CDR3 totals 17 residues. V lost 2 bases to trimming and J lost 4 bases; unmatched junction nucleotides: 9. Germline CDR1 reads GTSNPN; CDR2 reads SVGIG (reference sequence). The CDR3 protein is CAWSPGQGAIINEKLFF. The DNA of the CDR3 is TGTGCCTGGAGTCCTGGACAGGGGGCCATAATTAATGAAAAACTGTTTTTT. The full variable domain, its missing parts supplied by reference TRBV30 and TRBJ1-4, is SQTIHQWPATLVQPVGSPLSLECTVEGTSNPNLYWYRQAAGRGLQLLFYSVGIGQISSEVPQNLSASRPQDRQFILSSKKLLLSDSGFYLCAWSPGQGAIINEKLFFGSGTQLSVL.

With respect to this clone: This sample also contains other DNA sequences that code for the same CDR3. The chain recombines TRBV5-4 with TRBJ2-7; 10 nucleotides match TRBD2. V lost 2 bases and J lost 2; bases outside the gene matches: 1. This CDR3 comprises 14 residues. The V gene's germline CDR1 is SGHNT and CDR2 YYREEE (reference sequence). The CDR3 reads CASSFSGGTYEQYF. CDR3 bases: TGTGCCAGCAGCTTTAGCGGGGGGACCTACGAGCAGTACTTC.

The J gene is TRBJ2-7, the V gene TRBV7-9; 9 bases align to TRBD1. This CDR3 has 15 amino acids. Germline values: CDR1 SEHNR, CDR2 FQNEAQ (reference sequence). Trimming removed 4 bases from V and 5 bases from J; junction bases left unmatched: 9. The CDR3 is CASSSSGTGIHEQYF. The CDR3 bases are TGTGCCAGCAGCTCCTCCGGGACAGGGATCCACGAGCAGTACTTC. The complete variable domain, with remaining parts taken from reference TRBV7-9 and TRBJ2-7, reads DTGVSQNPRHKITKRGQNVTFRCDPISEHNRLYWYRQTLGQGPEFLTYFQNEAQLEKSRLLSDRFSAERPKGSFSTLEIQRTEQGDSAMYLCASSSSGTGIHEQYFGPGTRLTVT.

The rearrangement joins TRBV5-1 to TRBJ2-7, with D possibly being TRBD2 (6 bases). The CDR3 totals 15 residues. Trimming shortened V by 0 bases and J by 7 bases, and 17 bases separated the two germline ends. The germline CDR1 and CDR2 sequences are SGHRS and YFSETQ. The CDR3 sequence: CASSLGQGLPNEQYF. CDR3 DNA sequence: TGCGCCAGCAGCTTGGGGCAGGGACTCCCTAATGAGCAGTACTTC.